Below are 21 T cell receptor beta chains sequenced from a single sample in a study of regulatory T cells in long-lasting Graves disease. The time point here: persistent/refractory GD, antithyroid drugs over 5 years with positive TRAb. Following extraction of RNA from PBMCs, that RNA was used to make the TCR library. CDR3-region Arm-PCR and iRepertoire HTBI primers produced the TCR beta libraries. TCRdb passed the multiplex PCR reads through MiXCR, listing each CDR3 protein once. Among about 460,000 distinct CDR3 sequences listed, approximately 23% were seen once. The sample here was peripheral blood mononuclear cells (PBMCs), taken when the disease was refractory, from a patient treated with antithyroid drugs. These receptors were collected from a female donor with Graves disease.

This rearrangement joins TRBV6-2 or TRBV6-3 to TRBJ2-1; possibly TRBD1 for D (7 bases). The CDR3 has 16 amino acids. The germline gives CDR1 MNHEY, CDR2 SVGEGT. Between the trimmed V and J ends, which lost 0 bases and 6 bases, there was a span of 15 bases. CDR3: CASSYSQVEGANEQFF. The DNA for the CDR3 is TGTGCCAGCAGTTACTCGCAGGTGGAGGGGGCCAATGAGCAGTTCTTC.

The chain carries TRBV7-8 and TRBJ1-3, with a possible D match to TRBD1 (5 bases). CDR1 SGHVS and CDR2 FQNEAQ come from the germline V gene. The CDR3 totals 13 residues. Trimming left V 6 bases short and J 2 bases short, with 8 bases between. The CDR3 DNA reads as TGTGCCAGCAGTCCGGGGCCTGGAAACACCATATATTTT. Protein product: CASSPGPGNTIYF.

In DNA form, the CDR3 reads TGTGCCAGCAGACGCGGGTTTAGCGGGGAGCTGTTTTTT. Translating it yields CASRRGFSGELFF. The chain links TRBV6-1 to TRBJ2-2, with D maybe TRBD2 (5 bases). Deletions cut 6 bases from V and 7 bases from J, with 12 bases between. The CDR3 extends over 13 amino acids. CDR1 is MNHNS and CDR2 is SASEGT in the germline V gene.

This clonotype has ten or more counts. J is TRBJ1-3 and V is TRBV29-1, with D possibly TRBD1 on 5 matching bases. The length of the CDR3 is 14 residues. V was shortened by 4 bases and J by 3 bases, with 13 bases between the two germline ends. The germline V gene encodes CDR1 SQVTM and CDR2 ANQGSEA. The CDR3 loop reads CSVGQTGGGNTIYF. The CDR3 region has the DNA TGCAGCGTTGGGCAGACGGGGGGTGGAAACACCATATATTTT.

On this clonotype itself: Being one base from a much bigger clone, this may be a read error. The rearrangement joins TRBV7-2 to TRBJ1-6; D remains ambiguous. The CDR3 runs 14 residues. Germline CDR1 SGHTA, CDR2 FQGNSA. Trimming pared 1 base from V and 6 bases from J, leaving 7 bases between. In nucleotides, the CDR3 is TGTGCCAGCAGCTTAGAGACATTTAATTCACCCCTCCACTTT. As protein: CASSLETFNSPLHF.

This clonotype appeared once. V and J are TRBV6-2 or TRBV6-3 and TRBJ2-3; a possible D gene is TRBD1 (5 bases). With 6 bases removed from V and 5 bases from J, the gap between germline ends came to 18 bases. Germline values: CDR1 MNHEY, CDR2 SVGEGT. CDR3 size: 15 residues. This CDR3 reads CASRDSPGPQDTQYF. CDR3 DNA: TGTGCCAGCAGGGATAGCCCAGGGCCCCAAGATACGCAGTATTTT.

This clonotype was seen many times. The chain employs TRBV11-3 and TRBJ1-1; 8 bases fit TRBD1. Germline values: CDR1 SGHNT, CDR2 YENEEA. V shed 5 bases, J shed 6 bases, and the junction held 11 bases outside the gene matches. The CDR3 runs to 15 residues. In DNA, the CDR3 is TGTGCCAGCAGCCCCCGGACAGGGAGCGTGGCTGAAGCTTTCTTT. As protein: CASSPRTGSVAEAFF.

This clonotype was seen ten or more times. The chain employs TRBV7-9 and TRBJ1-2, with 7 bases fitting TRBD1. V dropped 4 bases and J dropped 3; count of bases not matched to a gene: 11. The germline gives CDR1 SEHNR, CDR2 FQNEAQ (reference sequence). There are 16 residues in the CDR3. The DNA of the CDR3 is TGTGCCAGCAGCTCAATAAAGAGGGACAGTTACTATGGCTACACCTTC. Its protein product is CASSSIKRDSYYGYTF. Complete variable domain (other parts from reference TRBV7-9 and TRBJ1-2): DTGVSQNPRHKITKRGQNVTFRCDPISEHNRLYWYRQTLGQGPEFLTYFQNEAQLEKSRLLSDRFSAERPKGSFSTLEIQRTEQGDSAMYLCASSSIKRDSYYGYTFGSGTRLTVV.

V gene TRBV29-1 combines with J gene TRBJ1-1; no clear D. V was pared by 3 bases and J by 0 bases, with 8 bases between. The CDR3 consists of 13 residues. The V gene's germline CDR1 is SQVTM and CDR2 ANQGSEA. CDR3 loop: CSVDEQMNTEAFF. In DNA form, the CDR3 reads TGCAGCGTTGATGAACAGATGAACACTGAAGCTTTCTTT. Complete variable domain (other parts from reference TRBV29-1 and TRBJ1-1): SAVISQKPSRDICQRGTSLTIQCQVDSQVTMMFWYRQQPGQSLTLIATANQGSEATYESGFVIDKFPISRPNLTFSTLTVSNMSPEDSSIYLCSVDEQMNTEAFFGQGTRLTVV.

About this clonotype itself: A much larger clone lies a single base off, so this may be a read error. The rearrangement uses TRBV6-6 and TRBJ1-1; 7 bases fit TRBD1. The germline CDR1 and CDR2 sequences are MNHNY and SVGAGI (reference sequence). V lost 1 base to trimming and J lost 5 bases; unmatched junction nucleotides: 1. This CDR3 is 13 amino acids long. CDR3 residues: CASSYYRGTEAFF. CDR3 nucleotide sequence: TGTGCCAGCAGTTACTACAGGGGAACTGAAGCTTTCTTT.

In its sample, this clonotype was seen many times. The chain carries TRBV7-2 and TRBJ2-5; D is uncertain. The CDR3 length is 13 residues. With 5 bases removed from V and 0 bases from J, the gap between germline ends came to 7 bases. The germline gives CDR1 SGHTA, CDR2 FQGNSA. Here the CDR3 reads CASSTEYQETQYF. The CDR3 DNA sequence: TGTGCCAGCAGCACAGAGTACCAAGAGACCCAGTACTTC.

About this clonotype: One base away lies a much larger clone, so this may be a sequencing read error. The chain recombines TRBV7-3 with TRBJ1-4; D unresolved. The V gene lost 2 bases and the J gene lost 8 bases, with 9 bases spanning the gap. The CDR3 totals 13 residues. Germline V gives CDR1 SGHTA, CDR2 FQGTGA. DNA of the CDR3: TGTGCCAGCAGCTTAGGATATGGCGAAAAACTGTTTTTT. It codes for CASSLGYGEKLFF.

This clonotype has at least ten counts. This rearrangement joins TRBV12-3 or TRBV12-4 to TRBJ2-7, with 11 bases fitting TRBD2. This CDR3 contains 14 residues. J gave up 3 bases and V 6 bases, and 4 bases lay outside the gene matches. The CDR3 sequence is CASSPSGRFYEQYF. DNA of the CDR3: TGTGCCAGCAGCCCTAGCGGGAGGTTCTACGAGCAGTACTTC.

In this sample, this clonotype turned up many times. This chain connects TRBV7-2 to TRBJ2-7, with D unclear. Germline values: CDR1 SGHTA, CDR2 FQGNSA. The V and J ends lost 5 bases and 0 bases respectively, with 8 bases between them. The CDR3 is made up of 13 amino acids. The CDR3, as DNA: TGTGCCAGCAGCGCCTCCCCCTCCTACGAGCAGTACTTC. Its translation is CASSASPSYEQYF.

This clonotype occurred many times. The rearrangement links TRBV6-2 or TRBV6-3 to TRBJ1-2; D is unclear. CDR1 is MNHEY, CDR2 SVGEGT, per germline. V lost 2 bases, J lost 3 bases, and 13 bases lay in between. There are 15 residues in the CDR3. The CDR3 sequence: CASSYRFSGDYGYTF. DNA for the CDR3: TGTGCCAGCAGTTACAGGTTTAGTGGTGACTATGGCTACACCTTC.

This clonotype occurred many times. The V call is TRBV12-3 or TRBV12-4, the J call TRBJ2-7; TRBD1 matches at 12 bases. With V trimmed by 6 bases and J by 7 bases, 7 bases remained unmatched. The CDR3 runs 14 residues. CDR3 nucleotide sequence: TGTGCCAGCAGCCTCCGGGACAGGGGGCTTGAGCAGTACTTC. It is translated as CASSLRDRGLEQYF.

This clonotype has just a few counts. The chain joins TRBV18 to TRBJ2-5; D is undetermined. The CDR3 is 14 amino acids. The V and J ends lost 1 base and 2 bases respectively, with 8 bases between them. Germline CDR1 reads KGHSH; CDR2 reads LQKENI. The CDR3 DNA reads as TGTGCCAGCTCACCACGAAACAGACAAGAGACCCAGTACTTC. Protein product: CASSPRNRQETQYF.

This clonotype was observed many times. The chain is built from TRBV7-9 and TRBJ2-4; weak D call: TRBD2 (6 bases). The CDR3 has 17 amino acids. Looked up from germline, CDR1 is SEHNR and CDR2 is FQNEAQ (reference sequence). V shed 4 bases and J shed 3 bases, with 19 bases lying between them. CDR3 protein: CASSSYVSGDGKNIQYF. The CDR3 bases are TGTGCCAGCAGCTCATACGTCTCGGGGGACGGCAAAAACATTCAGTACTTC.

The V gene is TRBV10-3, the J gene TRBJ2-7; 10 bases fit TRBD2. Trimming removed 8 bases from V and 4 bases from J; junction bases left unmatched: 11. The CDR3 is made up of 15 amino acids. Looked up from germline, CDR1 is ENHRY and CDR2 is SYGVKD. The CDR3 DNA reads as TGTGCCATCGCTAGCGGGAGAGCCGGATCGTACGAGCAGTACTTC. This translates into CAIASGRAGSYEQYF.

The chain links TRBV4-3 to TRBJ1-1; 7 nucleotides agree with TRBD1. V trimming: 0 bases; J trimming: 8 bases; junction bases outside the gene matches: 6. The germline V gene encodes CDR1 LGHNA and CDR2 YSLEER. The CDR3 has 14 amino acids. The CDR3 loop reads CASSQEGGGGEAFF. The CDR3 DNA sequence: TGCGCCAGCAGCCAAGAAGGGGGAGGGGGCGAAGCTTTCTTT.

This chain joins TRBV12-3 or TRBV12-4 and TRBJ2-5; 7 bases align to TRBD1. With 4 bases clipped from V and 0 bases from J, the junction kept 14 bases outside the gene matches. The CDR3 length is 18 residues. In nucleotides, the CDR3 is TGTGCCAGCAGTTACACCGGTGGGACAGACCCCCACCAAGAGACCCAGTACTTC. This codes for CASSYTGGTDPHQETQYF.